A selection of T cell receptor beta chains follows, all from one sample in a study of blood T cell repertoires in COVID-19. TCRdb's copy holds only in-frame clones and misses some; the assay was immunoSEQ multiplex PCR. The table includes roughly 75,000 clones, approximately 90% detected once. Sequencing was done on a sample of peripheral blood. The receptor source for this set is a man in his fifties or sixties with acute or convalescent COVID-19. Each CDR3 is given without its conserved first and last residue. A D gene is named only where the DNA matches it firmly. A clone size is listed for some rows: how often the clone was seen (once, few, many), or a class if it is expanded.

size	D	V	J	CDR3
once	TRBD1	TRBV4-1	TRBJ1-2	ASSHLPGQASYGYT
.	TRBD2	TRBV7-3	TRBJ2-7	ASSLGGLAGGYEQY
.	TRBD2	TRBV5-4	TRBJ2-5	ASSRGGAGVVKTQY
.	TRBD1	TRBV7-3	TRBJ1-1	ASSPKQGSGAEAF
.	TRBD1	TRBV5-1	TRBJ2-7	ASSPGQGDRD
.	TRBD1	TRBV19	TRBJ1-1	ASSADRSTEAF
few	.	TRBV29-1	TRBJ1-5	SVWTVNQPQH
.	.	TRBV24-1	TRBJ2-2	ATRPGQNTGELF
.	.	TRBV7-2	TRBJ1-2	ASSLGQANYGYT
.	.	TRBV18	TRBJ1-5	ASSPRVGLDQPQH
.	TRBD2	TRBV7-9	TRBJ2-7	ASSLAGGSYEQY
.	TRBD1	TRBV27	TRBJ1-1	ASSLSSPRTGGKNTEAF
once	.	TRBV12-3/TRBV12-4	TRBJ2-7	ASSRTDHEQY
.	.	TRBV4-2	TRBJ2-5	ASSQPSRGGGFQETQY
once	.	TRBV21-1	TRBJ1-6	ASSSPTGPLH
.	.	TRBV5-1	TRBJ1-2	ASSLSTRYDGYT
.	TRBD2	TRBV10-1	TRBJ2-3	ASSRRLAGGRPDTQY